This is a list of T cell receptor beta chains from one sample in a study of CD8 T cells in Susac syndrome. TCRdb re-called the immunoSEQ multiplex PCR reads with MiXCR, one entry per CDR3 protein. The sample carries 73,000 or so distinct CDR3 sequences, about 95% recorded once. The sequenced material came from CD8+ T cells from PBMCs. These receptor sequences come from a human donor with multiple sclerosis. The CDR3 runs from the conserved cysteine through the conserved F or W. D genes are given only for firm matches. The listing skips clone size in some rows; elsewhere it reads once, few, many or a size class.

D	V	size	J	CDR3	DNA
TRBD1	TRBV7-9	once	TRBJ1-1	CASSRDRAMGADTEAFF	TGTGCCAGCAGCCGGGACAGGGCCATGGGGGCCGACACTGAAGCTTTCTTT
TRBD1	TRBV27	NA	TRBJ2-2	CATRTGGAEAGELFF	TGTGCCACGCGGACAGGGGGCGCGGAGGCCGGGGAGCTGTTTTTT
NA	TRBV5-6	once	TRBJ2-4	CASSPREIGNIQYF	TGTGCCAGCAGCCCCAGGGAAATTGGGAACATTCAGTACTTC
NA	TRBV30	NA	TRBJ1-2	CAWSARDF	TGTGCCTGGAGTGCTCGAGACTTC
NA	TRBV30	NA	TRBJ1-1	CACEGMGTEAFF	TGTGCCTGCGAGGGTATGGGCACTGAAGCTTTCTTT
NA	TRBV27	NA	TRBJ2-7	CASSSQDLLTYEQYF	TGTGCCAGCAGTTCTCAGGACTTACTAACCTACGAGCAGTACTTC
TRBD1	TRBV27	NA	TRBJ1-2	CASSWGTGYGYTF	TGTGCCAGCAGTTGGGGGACAGGATATGGCTACACCTTC
NA	TRBV29-1	NA	TRBJ1-2	CSSLGQYGYTF	TGCAGTTCGCTAGGGCAGTATGGCTACACCTTC
NA	TRBV30	NA	TRBJ2-1	CAWSVPGRYEQFF	TGTGCCTGGAGTGTACCGGGACGGTATGAGCAGTTCTTC
TRBD1	TRBV30	NA	TRBJ2-5	CAWGDSQETQYF	TGTGCCTGGGGGGACAGTCAAGAGACCCAGTACTTC